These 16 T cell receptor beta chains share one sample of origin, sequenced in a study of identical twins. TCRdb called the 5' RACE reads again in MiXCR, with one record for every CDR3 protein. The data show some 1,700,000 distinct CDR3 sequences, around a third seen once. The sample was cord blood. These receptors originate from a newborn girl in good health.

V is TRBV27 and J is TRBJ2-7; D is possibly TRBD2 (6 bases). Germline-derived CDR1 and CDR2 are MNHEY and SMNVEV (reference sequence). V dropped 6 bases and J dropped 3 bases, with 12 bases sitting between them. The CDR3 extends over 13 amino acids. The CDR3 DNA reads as TGTGCCAGCAGCGCCGGGACTTACTACGAGCAGTACTTC. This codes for CASSAGTYYEQYF.

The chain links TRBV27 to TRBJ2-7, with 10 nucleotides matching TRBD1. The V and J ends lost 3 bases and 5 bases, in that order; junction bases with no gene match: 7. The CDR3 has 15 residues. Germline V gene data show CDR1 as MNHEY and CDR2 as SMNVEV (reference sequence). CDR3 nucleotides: TGTGCCAGCAGTTTTATCGGGACAGGGGTGCACGAGCAGTACTTC. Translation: CASSFIGTGVHEQYF.

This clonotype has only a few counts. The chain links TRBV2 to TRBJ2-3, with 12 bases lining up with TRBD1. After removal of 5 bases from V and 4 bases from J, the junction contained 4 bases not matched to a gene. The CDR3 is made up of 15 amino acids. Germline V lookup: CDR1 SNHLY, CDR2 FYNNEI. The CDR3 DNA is TGTGCCAGCAGTCGGGACAGGGGGCGGGCAGATACGCAGTATTTT. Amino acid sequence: CASSRDRGRADTQYF.

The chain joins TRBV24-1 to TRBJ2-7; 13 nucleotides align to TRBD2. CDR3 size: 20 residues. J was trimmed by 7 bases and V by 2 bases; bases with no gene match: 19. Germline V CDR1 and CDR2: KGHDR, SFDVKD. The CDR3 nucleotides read TGTGCCACCAGTGATTCCGGGACTAGCGGGGCGGCTGGGGCTTACAATGAGCAGTACTTC. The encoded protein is CATSDSGTSGAAGAYNEQYF.

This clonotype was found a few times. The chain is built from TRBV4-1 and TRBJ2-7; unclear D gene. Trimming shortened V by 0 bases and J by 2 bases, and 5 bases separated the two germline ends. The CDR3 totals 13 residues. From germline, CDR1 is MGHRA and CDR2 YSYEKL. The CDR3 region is CASSQDKAYEQYF. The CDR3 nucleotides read TGCGCCAGCAGCCAAGATAAGGCCTACGAGCAGTACTTC.

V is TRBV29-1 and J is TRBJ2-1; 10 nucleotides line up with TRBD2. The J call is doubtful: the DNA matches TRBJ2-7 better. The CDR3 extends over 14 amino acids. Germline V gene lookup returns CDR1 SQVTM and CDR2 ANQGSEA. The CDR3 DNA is TGCAGCGTTGAATCTAGCGGGAGTTACAATGAGCAGTACTTC. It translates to CSVESSGSYNEQYF.

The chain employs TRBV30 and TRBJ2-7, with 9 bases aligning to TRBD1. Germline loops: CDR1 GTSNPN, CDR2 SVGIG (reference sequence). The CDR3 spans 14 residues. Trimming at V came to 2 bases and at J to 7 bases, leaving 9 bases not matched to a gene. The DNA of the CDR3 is TGTGCCTGGAGTCTTGGGACAGGGCATCATGAGCAGTACTTC. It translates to CAWSLGTGHHEQYF.

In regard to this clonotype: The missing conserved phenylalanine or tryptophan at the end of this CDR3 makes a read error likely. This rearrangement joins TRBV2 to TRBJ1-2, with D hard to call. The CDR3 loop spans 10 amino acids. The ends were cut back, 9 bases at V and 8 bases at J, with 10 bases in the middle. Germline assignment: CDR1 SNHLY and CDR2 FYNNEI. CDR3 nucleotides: TGTGCCAGGTCCCGGGTAGGCTACACCTTA. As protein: CARSRVGYTL.

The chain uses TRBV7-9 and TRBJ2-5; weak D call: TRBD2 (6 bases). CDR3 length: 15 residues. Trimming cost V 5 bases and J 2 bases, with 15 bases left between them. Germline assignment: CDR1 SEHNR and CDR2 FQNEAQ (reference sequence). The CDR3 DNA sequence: TGTGCCAGCAGCCGTGGGACTTCCACGCAAGAGACCCAGTACTTC. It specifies CASSRGTSTQETQYF.

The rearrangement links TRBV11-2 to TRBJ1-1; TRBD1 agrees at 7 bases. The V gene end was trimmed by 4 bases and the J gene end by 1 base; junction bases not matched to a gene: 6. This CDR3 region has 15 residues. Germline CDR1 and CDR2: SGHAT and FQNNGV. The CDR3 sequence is CASSSSGGRNTEAFF. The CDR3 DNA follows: TGTGCCAGCAGCTCCTCAGGGGGTAGGAACACTGAAGCTTTCTTT.

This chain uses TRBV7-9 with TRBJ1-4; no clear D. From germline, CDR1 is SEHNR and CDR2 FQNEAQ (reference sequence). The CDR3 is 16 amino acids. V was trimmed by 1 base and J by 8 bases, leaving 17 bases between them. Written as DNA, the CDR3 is TGTGCCAGCAGCTTAGATCAGAACCGACAAGGAGAAAAACTGTTTTTT. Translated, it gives CASSLDQNRQGEKLFF.

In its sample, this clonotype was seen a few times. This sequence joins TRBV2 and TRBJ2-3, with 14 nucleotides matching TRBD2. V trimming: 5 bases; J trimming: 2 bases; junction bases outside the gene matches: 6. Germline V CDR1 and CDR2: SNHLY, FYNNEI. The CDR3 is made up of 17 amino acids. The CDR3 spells CASSRTSGGPVTDTQYF. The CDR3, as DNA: TGTGCCAGCAGTCGGACTAGCGGGGGGCCCGTCACAGATACGCAGTATTTT.

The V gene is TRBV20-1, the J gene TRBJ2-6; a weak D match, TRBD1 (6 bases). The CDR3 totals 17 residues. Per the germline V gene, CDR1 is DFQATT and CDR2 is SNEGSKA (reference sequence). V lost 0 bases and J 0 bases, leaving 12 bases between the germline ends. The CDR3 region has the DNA TGCAGTGCTAGAGATCTCGGACAGAGCTCTGGGGCCAACGTCCTGACTTTC. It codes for CSARDLGQSSGANVLTF.

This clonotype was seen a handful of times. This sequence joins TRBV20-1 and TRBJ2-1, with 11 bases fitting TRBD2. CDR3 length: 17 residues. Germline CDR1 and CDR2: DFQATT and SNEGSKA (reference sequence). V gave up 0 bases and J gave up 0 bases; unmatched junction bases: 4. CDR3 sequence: CSARDWGLADSYNEQFF. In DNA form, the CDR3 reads TGCAGTGCTAGAGATTGGGGACTAGCGGACTCCTACAATGAGCAGTTCTTC.

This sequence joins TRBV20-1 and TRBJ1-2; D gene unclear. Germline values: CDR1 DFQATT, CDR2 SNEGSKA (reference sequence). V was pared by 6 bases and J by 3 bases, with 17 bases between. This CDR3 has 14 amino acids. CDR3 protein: CSAKPFAEYYGYTF. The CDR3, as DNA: TGCAGTGCGAAACCATTCGCGGAATACTATGGCTACACCTTC.

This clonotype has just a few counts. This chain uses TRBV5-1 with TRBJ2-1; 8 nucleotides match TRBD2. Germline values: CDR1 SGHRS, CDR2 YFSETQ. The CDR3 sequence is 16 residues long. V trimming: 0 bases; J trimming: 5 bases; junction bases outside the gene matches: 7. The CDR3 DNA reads TGCGCCAGCAGCTTGGCCTCTAGCGGGTTACACAATGAGCAGTTCTTC. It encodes CASSLASSGLHNEQFF.